This T cell receptor beta chain appears in the sequencing data of a study of blood T cell repertoires in COVID-19. The CDR3 is 17 residues long. The germline V gene encodes CDR1 LGHDT and CDR2 YNNKEL (reference sequence). V lost 3 bases to trimming and J lost 3 bases, with 21 bases between them. The data were produced by immunoSEQ multiplex PCR, yet TCRdb's version contains in-frame clones alone and is incomplete. Counted here are approximately 280,000 clones, approximately 86% occurring once; the ten biggest clones make up roughly 2.1%. Sample: peripheral blood. The chain links TRBV3-1 (or the pseudogene TRBV3-2) to TRBJ2-7; D may be TRBD1 (5 bases). This clonotype originated in a woman aged 25 to 39 who had recovered from COVID-19. The CDR3 region has the DNA TGTGCCAGCAGCCACTTTAAGTTGGACACAGTATACTACGAGCAGTACTTC. It encodes CASSHFKLDTVYYEQYF.